Given below is one T cell receptor beta chain in context. It lacks a known antigen. Base qualities are not at hand, and no much larger clone is one base apart. Inclusive of the bounding cysteine and phenylalanine, the CDR3 is 16 residues long. The entry retains the CDR3 DNA only, 48 bases that are in frame from base 1. V is pruned by 7 bases and J by 3 bases, leaving 12 bases of the junction without a gene match. According to the germline V gene, CDR1 reads SNHLY and CDR2 reads FYNNEI. This sample stems from a study of control samples from healthy donors and cancer patients (dated by TCRdb to 2018 to 2020). Libraries came from the immunoSEQ multiplex PCR assay. TCRdb obtained this table from immuneACCESS and retained in-frame rearrangements with V and J assigned. These tables miss some clones; where compared with another copy, unresolved V genes account for less than half of the shortfall, and the remainder is unexplained. The table for this sample lists 70,000 to 85,000 clones; roughly nine tenths of them were counted only once. The ten top clones hold roughly 18% of the sample.

This sequence was found in a man between 50 and 59 years old in good health. The sample consisted of blood. The chain is assembled from TRBV2 and TRBJ2-3, with 8 bases matching TRBD2. The sequenced DNA: TGTGCCAGCAATGCCCCCAGCGGGGGTGGTACAGATACGCAGTATTTT. This yields the protein CASNAPSGGGTDTQYF. The CDR3, completed at both ends by the reference TRBV2 and TRBJ2-3 genes, gives the full variable domain EPEVTQTPSHQVTQMGQEVILRCVPISNHLYFYWYRQILGQKVEFLVSFYNNEISEKSEIFDDQFSVERPDGSNFTLKIRSTKLEDSAMYFCASNAPSGGGTDTQYFGPGTRLTVL.